This T cell receptor beta chain is from a study of T cells in localized non-small cell lung cancer (dated by TCRdb to 2018 to 2021). Context from the whole study: The study analyzed T cell repertoires of over 200 early-stage NSCLC patients, comparing tumors and uninvolved tumor-adjacent lungs. The cohort comprised 236 treatment-naïve NSCLC patients with resected, localized lung tumors. The mean age of the NSCLC patients was about 62 years, with approximately 130 men and about a hundred women.

CDR1 and CDR2 are drawn from the germline V gene: SGHNT, YENEEA. The CDR3 has 14 amino acids, counting the end cysteine and phenylalanine. Only the CDR3 DNA is retained, 42 bases long and in frame from the first base. V was cut back by 4 bases and J by 3 bases, leaving a gap of 11 bases between them. What the research found in general, with its limitations: Multi-region tumor sequencing was not performed, so intratumor heterogeneity could not be excluded. Higher T cell density in blood was associated with longer overall survival, whereas higher clonality in adjacent lung was associated with shorter survival. Uninvolved tumor-adjacent lung showed the highest T cell clonality, higher than tumor, which suggests more focused antigenic responses in the uninvolved tumor-adjacent lung. A median of 57 of the top 100 tumor clones were detected in paired uninvolved adjacent lung, and 28 of these tumor clones were also found among the top 100 clones of the paired uninvolved adjacent lung. Because of the exploratory design, TCR variables were selected using unadjusted p-values without false-discovery rate correction.

To note about this clone: Its antigen is not yet known. Base qualities are not at hand, and no much larger clone is one base apart.

The immunoSEQ Assay was used to sequence TCR beta CDR3 regions from DNA. Under the source paper's analysis protocol: To compute T cell density, TCR beta template counts were normalized to usable DNA, which was estimated by amplifying housekeeping genes. Richness was estimated with the preseqR package, extrapolating to 400,000 templates for PBMC samples and 120,000 templates for tissue samples. Clonality was taken to be one minus Pielou's evenness. To identify tissue-enriched TCRs, differential abundance testing was run on productive amino-acid clonotypes with a minimum total count of 5 and an alpha of 0.1. Repertoire overlap between compartments was quantified with the Jaccard Index and Morisita Overlap Index. GLIPH grouped TCR beta CDR3s together with public tetramer-defined viral CDR3s, and a viral motif had to include at least three viral sequences and show V-gene enrichment. TCRdb's version of the immuneACCESS table is confined to in-frame rearrangements and falls short of the full clone set. An unresolved V gene accounts for under half of the shortfall where checked; the remainder is of unknown origin. Clonal size and the V and J genes are those of that table, whereas D and trimming came from the DNA. The sample table shows about 29,000 clones, and 80% to 90% are seen once. The ten largest clonotypes hold 10% to 13% of the sample.

At diagnosis, peripheral blood, uninvolved tumor-adjacent lung and tumor were collected and stored as a combination of fresh-frozen and FFPE material. For TCR repertoire profiling, blood samples were analyzed as peripheral blood mononuclear cells. The sample in question was peripheral blood, obtained before any cancer treatment. The sequence is built from TRBV11-3 and TRBJ2-3; the D element could tentatively be TRBD1 or TRBD2, as 6 bases agree for each. This clonotype originated in a woman aged 35 to 70 with stage I lung adenocarcinoma. The CDR3 protein is CASSSGGPTDTQYF. The nucleotide sequence is TGTGCCAGCAGCTCTGGGGGGCCGACAGATACGCAGTATTTT.